The 17 T cell receptor beta chains given below trace back to one sample, sequenced in a study of blood T cell repertoires in COVID-19 (dated by TCRdb to 2020 to 2022). Preparation of the library involved the immunoSEQ multiplex PCR assay. The clones in this table, taken by TCRdb from immuneACCESS, are in-frame only. Not every clone is retained; where verified, under half of the shortfall comes from an unresolved V gene, and the cause of the rest is unknown. Recorded for this sample are approximately 80,000 clones; 78% of them occurred a single time. The ten largest clones represent more than 15% of the sample. Sequencing input: peripheral blood. The source is a human donor in a cohort sampled during active COVID-19.

The chain uses TRBV6-2 or TRBV6-3 and TRBJ2-7; no firm D call. The CDR3 totals 14 residues. V was cut by 2 bases and J by 6 bases, with 14 bases left in between. Germline V CDR1 and CDR2: MNHEY, SVGEGT. The CDR3 DNA reads TGTGCCAGCAGTTACGTAGACCGACTTAGCGAGCAGTACTTC. This gives the protein CASSYVDRLSEQYF.

This clone was recorded a few times. The chain links TRBV19 to TRBJ1-2; 8 bases agree with TRBD1. CDR3 size: 16 residues. Looked up from germline, CDR1 is LNHDA and CDR2 is SQIVND (reference sequence). The V segment lost 3 bases and the J segment 2 bases; nucleotides outside the gene matches: 8. This CDR3 reads CASSILPGGGNYGYTF. The CDR3 DNA follows: TGTGCCAGTAGTATCTTGCCAGGGGGCGGAAACTATGGCTACACCTTC. Full variable domain (missing parts from reference TRBV19 and TRBJ1-2): DGGITQSPKYLFRKEGQNVTLSCEQNLNHDAMYWYRQDPGQGLRLIYYSQIVNDFQKGDIAEGYSVSREKKESFPLTVTSAQKNPTAFYLCASSILPGGGNYGYTFGSGTRLTVV.

The V and J genes are TRBV29-1 and TRBJ2-7, with 11 positions matching TRBD2. The CDR3 runs 12 residues. V shed 5 bases, J shed 7 bases, and the junction held 4 bases outside the gene matches. The germline gives CDR1 SQVTM, CDR2 ANQGSEA. DNA for the CDR3: TGCAGCGTTTTTGGGACTAGCGGAGAGCAGTACTTC. Protein sequence: CSVFGTSGEQYF.

The V gene is TRBV24-1, the J gene TRBJ1-5, with D possibly being TRBD1 (5 bases). Looked up from germline, CDR1 is KGHDR and CDR2 is SFDVKD. CDR3 length equals 15 residues. V shed 4 bases and J shed 5 bases, with 14 bases lying between them. DNA of the CDR3: TGTGCCACCAGTGACCCAGACAGCTACGATCAGCCCCAGCATTTT. It yields the protein CATSDPDSYDQPQHF.

The genes are TRBV27 and TRBJ2-7, with D unclear. V was cut by 2 bases and J by 1 base, with 12 bases left in between. Germline CDR1 is MNHEY and CDR2 is SMNVEV (reference sequence). This CDR3 region has 15 residues. The CDR3 protein is CASSLSFGGSYEQYF. DNA for the CDR3: TGTGCCAGCAGTTTAAGTTTTGGCGGATCCTACGAGCAGTACTTC.

This clone has a single count. The rearrangement links TRBV6-5 to TRBJ1-1; D is unclear. The ends were cut back, 4 bases at V and 1 base at J, with 4 bases in the middle. The CDR3 spans 12 residues. Germline CDR1 is MNHEY and CDR2 is SVGAGI. The CDR3 protein is CASSSKNTEAFF. The CDR3 DNA sequence: TGTGCCAGCAGTTCAAAGAACACTGAAGCTTTCTTT.

The chain joins TRBV10-3 to TRBJ1-1, with 9 bases that match TRBD1. The CDR3 runs 13 residues. The germline CDR1 and CDR2 sequences are ENHRY and SYGVKD. Trimming took 4 bases from V and 4 from J; bases not matched to a gene: 1. DNA for the CDR3: TGTGCCATCAGTGGGACAGGGGCCACTGAAGCTTTCTTT. It codes for CAISGTGATEAFF.

Many counts were recorded for this clone. This sequence joins TRBV19 and TRBJ1-2; D gene ambiguous. CDR1 is LNHDA and CDR2 is SQIVND in the germline V gene (reference sequence). Trimming took off 4 bases at V and 6 bases at J, with 12 bases between the two ends. This CDR3 has 13 residues. This chain's CDR3 is CASSTGLLDGYTF. For the CDR3, the DNA is TGTGCCAGTAGTACCGGACTCCTTGATGGCTACACCTTC.

This rearrangement joins TRBV2 to TRBJ1-2, with 10 bases aligning to TRBD1. CDR1 and CDR2 from the germline V gene are SNHLY and FYNNEI. The trim removed 11 bases at V and 5 bases at J, leaving 8 bases unmatched. CDR3 size: 13 residues. The CDR3 bases are TGTGCCGGCAAGGACAGGGGGAGTTATGGCTACACCTTC. It translates to CAGKDRGSYGYTF. Supplemented by reference TRBV2 and TRBJ1-2, the full variable domain reads EPEVTQTPSHQVTQMGQEVILRCVPISNHLYFYWYRQILGQKVEFLVSFYNNEISEKSEIFDDQFSVERPDGSNFTLKIRSTKLEDSAMYFCAGKDRGSYGYTFGSGTRLTVV.

The chain joins TRBV5-5 to TRBJ2-7; 10 bases match TRBD2. After removal of 0 bases from V and 0 bases from J, the junction contained 3 bases not matched to a gene. This CDR3 comprises 16 residues. CDR1 is SGHKS and CDR2 is YYEKEE in the germline V gene (reference sequence). The CDR3 nucleotides read TGTGCCAGCAGCTTGGGACTAGCGGGCTTCTCCTACGAGCAGTACTTC. Its protein product is CASSLGLAGFSYEQYF. The whole variable domain, filled in from reference TRBV5-5 and TRBJ2-7, reads DAGVTQSPTHLIKTRGQQVTLRCSPISGHKSVSWYQQVLGQGPQFIFQYYEKEERGRGNFPDRFSARQFPNYSSELNVNALLLGDSALYLCASSLGLAGFSYEQYFGPGTRLTVT.

This clone was seen a few times. This rearrangement joins TRBV30 to TRBJ2-2; 11 bases agree with TRBD1. Germline assignment: CDR1 GTSNPN and CDR2 SVGIG (reference sequence). The CDR3 contains 16 residues. V shed 0 bases and J 5 bases; nucleotides not matched to a gene: 5. The CDR3: CAWSVGQGAKTGELFF. CDR3 in DNA: TGTGCCTGGAGTGTAGGACAGGGGGCAAAGACCGGGGAGCTGTTTTTT.

J is TRBJ2-7 and V is TRBV7-8, with D perhaps TRBD2 (5 bases). The CDR3 sequence is 15 residues long. Trimming took 5 bases from V and 5 from J, leaving 19 bases between them. From germline, CDR1 is SGHVS and CDR2 FQNEAQ. CDR3 nucleotide sequence: TGTGCCAGCAGCCCCGGACTTCACTTACTCGACGAGCAGTACGTC. It specifies CASSPGLHLLDEQYV.

This clone was detected once. Distinct nucleotide sequences in the sample also encode this CDR3. The chain uses TRBV18 and TRBJ1-1; TRBD1 matches at 7 bases. V lost 3 bases, J lost 5 bases, and 3 bases stayed unmatched. Germline V CDR1 and CDR2: KGHSH, LQKENI. The CDR3 length is 13 residues. In DNA, the CDR3 is TGTGCCAGCTCACCTGACAGGGAGACTGAAGCTTTCTTT. Protein sequence: CASSPDRETEAFF.

The genes are TRBV18 and TRBJ2-7; a weak D match, TRBD1 (6 bases). Deletions cut 5 bases from V and 1 base from J, with 15 bases between. CDR1 and CDR2 from the germline V gene are KGHSH and LQKENI. The CDR3 runs 15 residues. CDR3 sequence: CASSSKRTASYEQYF. For the CDR3, the DNA is TGTGCCAGCTCATCTAAGCGGACAGCTTCCTACGAGCAGTACTTC.

This sequence joins TRBV6-2 or TRBV6-3 and TRBJ2-1; TRBD2 agrees at 7 bases. CDR3 length: 13 residues. The J segment lost 4 bases and the V segment lost 7 bases, leaving 4 bases of the junction unmatched. CDR1 is MNHEY and CDR2 is SVGEGT in the germline V gene. CDR3 coding DNA: TGTGCCAGCACCCCCGGGGGGTACAATGAGCAGTTCTTC. Translation: CASTPGGYNEQFF.

Worth noting for this clone: This sample includes further DNA sequences coding for the same CDR3. The chain joins TRBV2 to TRBJ1-5, with a weak D call TRBD1 (5 bases). Trimming removed 2 bases at V and 6 bases at J, with 11 bases between. CDR1 is SNHLY and CDR2 is FYNNEI in the germline V gene. This CDR3 is 14 amino acids long. The DNA of the CDR3 is TGTGCCAGCAGTGAACGCAGGGAGGGTCAGCCCCAGCATTTT. Translated: CASSERREGQPQHF.

The chain is built from TRBV2 and TRBJ1-1; 10 bases match TRBD1. This CDR3 spans 17 amino acids. The V and J ends lost 6 bases and 1 base, in that order; junction bases with no gene match: 11. The germline V gene has CDR1 SNHLY and CDR2 FYNNEI. The CDR3 spells CASRTDRGGPRNTEAFF. DNA of the CDR3: TGTGCCAGCAGGACGGACAGGGGGGGACCCCGGAACACTGAAGCTTTCTTT.